Below, 12 T cell receptor beta chains from the same sample are listed, as sequenced in a study of T cell responses to AZD1222 COVID-19 vaccine (dated by TCRdb to the early 2020s). In light of the paper, this sample's time point label describes: baseline before first vaccination. The library was prepared using the immunoSEQ multiplex PCR assay. TCRdb obtained this table from immuneACCESS and retained in-frame rearrangements with V and J assigned. These tables miss some clones; where compared with another copy, unresolved V genes account for less than half of the shortfall, and the remainder is unexplained. The sample includes some 100,000 clones, with around 87% observed a single time. The top ten clones comprise less than 15% of the sample. The material sequenced was peripheral blood, taken on day 0 of AZD1222 vaccination. These receptors originate from an adult in good health.

The V and J genes are TRBV28 and TRBJ1-5; no definite D call. This CDR3 has 14 residues. The germline V and J ends were trimmed by 6 bases and 0 bases, with 9 bases remaining between them. The V gene's germline CDR1 is MDHEN and CDR2 SYDVKM. CDR3 sequence: CASRAVYSNQPQHF. The CDR3 coding sequence is TGTGCCAGCAGGGCCGTCTATAGCAATCAGCCCCAGCATTTT.

The V call is TRBV7-3, the J call TRBJ2-1, with D possibly being TRBD1 (6 bases). CDR1 and CDR2 from the germline V gene are SGHTA and FQGTGA. The ends were cut back, 4 bases at V and 5 bases at J, with 12 bases in the middle. This CDR3 has 14 amino acids. The CDR3 bases are TGTGCCAGCAGCTCCATGGGGGCCCACAATGAGCAGTTCTTC. Protein product: CASSSMGAHNEQFF.

The V call is TRBV28, the J call TRBJ1-5; TRBD1 matches at 10 bases. The CDR3 is 13 amino acids. With V trimmed by 6 bases and J by 5 bases, 1 base remained unmatched. CDR1 and CDR2 (germline): MDHEN, SYDVKM. The DNA for the CDR3 is TGTGCCAGCAGCGGGACAGGGGATCAGCCCCAGCATTTT. Translated, it gives CASSGTGDQPQHF.

The chain joins TRBV6-2 or TRBV6-3 to TRBJ2-2; D possibly corresponds to TRBD2 (6 bases). The CDR3 runs to 15 residues. V gave up 6 bases and J gave up 5 bases, with 16 bases separating them. The V gene's germline CDR1 is MNHEY and CDR2 SVGEGT. The CDR3 sequence is CASSPRRGGTGELFF. For the CDR3, the DNA is TGTGCCAGCAGCCCCCGGCGCGGAGGGACCGGGGAGCTGTTTTTT.

This sequence joins TRBV5-6 and TRBJ1-5; TRBD1 agrees at 8 bases. CDR3 length: 15 amino acids. V lost 3 bases, J lost 4 bases, and 6 bases stayed unmatched. The germline gives CDR1 SGHDT, CDR2 YYEEEE. The CDR3 sequence is CASSSRDRGNQPQHF. Written as DNA, the CDR3 is TGTGCCAGCAGCTCTAGAGACAGGGGTAATCAGCCCCAGCATTTT.

The chain employs TRBV5-1 and TRBJ2-7; possibly TRBD1 or TRBD2 for D (6 bases each). CDR1 SGHRS and CDR2 YFSETQ come from the germline V gene. This CDR3 spans 15 amino acids. The V end was cut by 3 bases, the J end by 2 bases, with 15 bases between. In nucleotides, the CDR3 is TGCGCCAGCAGCTGGGGGGCAGGGTCCACCTACGAGCAGTACTTC. Translation gives CASSWGAGSTYEQYF.

In this sample, this clone turned up many times. The chain has TRBV2 and TRBJ2-1, with 9 bases identical to TRBD1. V dropped 6 bases and J dropped 6; count of bases not matched to a gene: 12. Per germline, CDR1 SNHLY and CDR2 FYNNEI. There are 16 residues in the CDR3. CDR3 DNA: TGTGCCAGCAGAACCGGGCGGACAGGGGTACCCAATGAGCAGTTCTTC. It is translated as CASRTGRTGVPNEQFF.

This chain links TRBV11-1 with TRBJ2-5; the D is unclear. The CDR3 covers 12 residues. The V and J ends lost 1 base and 5 bases respectively, with 5 bases between them. CDR1 is SGHAT, CDR2 FQDESV, per germline (reference sequence). CDR3 nucleotides: TGTGCCAGCAGCTTAGAGAGGGAGACCCAGTACTTC. Translated: CASSLERETQYF.

The rearrangement joins TRBV3-1 (or the pseudogene TRBV3-2) to TRBJ1-4; perhaps TRBD1 as D (5 bases). The CDR3 spans 16 residues. Germline loops: CDR1 LGHDT, CDR2 YNNKEL (reference sequence). V was shortened by 0 bases and J by 9 bases, with 17 bases between the two germline ends. CDR3 sequence reads: CASSQDLQGLGKKLFF. CDR3 bases: TGTGCCAGCAGCCAAGATCTCCAGGGACTAGGGAAAAAACTGTTTTTT.

Only a few counts were recorded for this clone. V is TRBV7-2 and J is TRBJ2-1; D is uncertain. Germline CDR1 SGHTA, CDR2 FQGNSA. The ends were cut back, 0 bases at V and 4 bases at J, with 10 bases in the middle. There are 15 residues in the CDR3. This CDR3 reads CASSLAVGTYNEQFF. DNA for the CDR3: TGTGCCAGCAGCTTAGCGGTGGGAACATACAATGAGCAGTTCTTC. The whole variable domain, filled in from reference TRBV7-2 and TRBJ2-1, reads GAGVSQSPSNKVTEKGKDVELRCDPISGHTALYWYRQSLGQGLEFLIYFQGNSAPDKSGLPSDRFSAERTGGSVSTLTIQRTQQEDSAVYLCASSLAVGTYNEQFFGPGTRLTVL.

As to this clone: The same CDR3 can be traced to other DNA sequences in this sample. The chain uses TRBV24-1 and TRBJ2-1; a weak D match, TRBD1 (5 bases). The V gene lost 3 bases and the J gene lost 8 bases, with 7 bases spanning the gap. The germline V gene has CDR1 KGHDR and CDR2 SFDVKD. This CDR3 is built from 12 residues. CDR3 protein: CATSDPRDEQFF. For the CDR3, the DNA is TGTGCCACCAGTGATCCCAGGGATGAGCAGTTCTTC.

The chain employs TRBV2 and TRBJ1-3; D is ambiguous. This CDR3 region has 12 residues. CDR1 and CDR2 (germline): SNHLY, FYNNEI. The germline V and J ends were trimmed by 9 bases and 4 bases, with 10 bases remaining between them. The CDR3 reads CASSYTGNTIYF. The CDR3 bases are TGTGCCAGTTCATATACAGGAAACACCATATATTTT. The full variable domain, rest sourced from reference TRBV2 and TRBJ1-3, is EPEVTQTPSHQVTQMGQEVILRCVPISNHLYFYWYRQILGQKVEFLVSFYNNEISEKSEIFDDQFSVERPDGSNFTLKIRSTKLEDSAMYFCASSYTGNTIYFGEGSWLTVV.